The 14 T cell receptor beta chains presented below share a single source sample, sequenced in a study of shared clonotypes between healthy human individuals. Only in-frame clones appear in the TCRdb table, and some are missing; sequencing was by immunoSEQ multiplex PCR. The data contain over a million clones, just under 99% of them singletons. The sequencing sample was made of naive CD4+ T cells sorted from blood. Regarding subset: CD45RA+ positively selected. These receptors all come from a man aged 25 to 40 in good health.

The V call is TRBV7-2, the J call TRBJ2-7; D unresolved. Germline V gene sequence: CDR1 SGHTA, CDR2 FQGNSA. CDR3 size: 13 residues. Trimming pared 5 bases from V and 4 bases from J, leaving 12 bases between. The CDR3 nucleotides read TGTGCCAGCAGCCTAATAGTCTTTTACGAGCAGTACTTC. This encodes CASSLIVFYEQYF.

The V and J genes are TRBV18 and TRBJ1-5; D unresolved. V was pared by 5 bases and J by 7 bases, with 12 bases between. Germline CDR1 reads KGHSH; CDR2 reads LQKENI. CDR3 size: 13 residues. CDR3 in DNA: TGTGCCAGCTCAGGAGGGTTGGGGCAGCCCCAGCATTTT. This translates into CASSGGLGQPQHF.

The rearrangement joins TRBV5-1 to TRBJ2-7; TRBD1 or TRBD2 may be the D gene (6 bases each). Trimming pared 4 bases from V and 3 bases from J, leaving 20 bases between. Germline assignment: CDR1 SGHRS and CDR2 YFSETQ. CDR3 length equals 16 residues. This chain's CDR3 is CASSRAWGAGYYEQYF. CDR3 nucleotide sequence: TGCGCCAGCAGCCGGGCTTGGGGGGCGGGATACTACGAGCAGTACTTC.

CDR3: CASSLNAQAGNQPQHF. The CDR3 region has the DNA TGTGCCAGCAGCTTAAACGCACAGGCCGGGAATCAGCCCCAGCATTTT. The chain uses TRBV7-9 and TRBJ1-5; TRBD1 might be the D (5 bases). V was trimmed by 2 bases and J by 4 bases, leaving 15 bases between them. The CDR3 contains 16 residues. From germline, CDR1 is SEHNR and CDR2 FQNEAQ (reference sequence). Filled out from reference TRBV7-9 and TRBJ1-5, the complete variable domain reads DTGVSQNPRHKITKRGQNVTFRCDPISEHNRLYWYRQTLGQGPEFLTYFQNEAQLEKSRLLSDRFSAERPKGSFSTLEIQRTEQGDSAMYLCASSLNAQAGNQPQHFGDGTRLSIL.

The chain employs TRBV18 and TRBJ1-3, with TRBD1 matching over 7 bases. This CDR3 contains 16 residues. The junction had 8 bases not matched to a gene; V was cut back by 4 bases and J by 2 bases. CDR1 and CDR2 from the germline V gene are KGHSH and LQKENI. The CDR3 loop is CASSLRTGVTGNTIYF. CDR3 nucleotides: TGTGCCAGCTCACTCAGGACAGGCGTAACTGGAAACACCATATATTTT.

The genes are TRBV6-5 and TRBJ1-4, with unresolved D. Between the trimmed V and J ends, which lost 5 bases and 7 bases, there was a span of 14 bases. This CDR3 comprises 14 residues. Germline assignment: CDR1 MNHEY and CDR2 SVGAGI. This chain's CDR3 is CASSETYRREKLFF. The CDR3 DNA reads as TGTGCCAGCAGTGAAACTTACCGGCGTGAAAAACTGTTTTTT.

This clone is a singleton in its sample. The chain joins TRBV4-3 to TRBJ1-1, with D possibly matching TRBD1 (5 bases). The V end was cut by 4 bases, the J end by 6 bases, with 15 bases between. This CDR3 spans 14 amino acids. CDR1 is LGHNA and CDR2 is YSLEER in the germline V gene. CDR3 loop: CASSLGRTSAEAFF. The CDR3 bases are TGCGCCAGCAGCCTGGGACGGACTTCCGCTGAAGCTTTCTTT.

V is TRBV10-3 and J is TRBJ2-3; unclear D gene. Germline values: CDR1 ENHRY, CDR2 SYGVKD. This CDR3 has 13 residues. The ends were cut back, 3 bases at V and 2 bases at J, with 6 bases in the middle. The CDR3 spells CAISDSNTDTQYF. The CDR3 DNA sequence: TGTGCCATCAGTGACTCTAACACAGATACGCAGTATTTT.

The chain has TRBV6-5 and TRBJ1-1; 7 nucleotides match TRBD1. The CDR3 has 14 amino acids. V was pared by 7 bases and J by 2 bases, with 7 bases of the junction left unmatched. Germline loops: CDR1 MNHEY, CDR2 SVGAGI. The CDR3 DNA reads TGTGCCAGCATCGAAGGGGGCAGTAACACTGAAGCTTTCTTT. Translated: CASIEGGSNTEAFF.

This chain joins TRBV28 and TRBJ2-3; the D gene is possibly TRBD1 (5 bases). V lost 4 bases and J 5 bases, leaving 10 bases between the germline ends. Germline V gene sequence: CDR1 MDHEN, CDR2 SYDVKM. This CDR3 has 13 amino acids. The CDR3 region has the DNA TGTGCCAGCAGTTCACAGGTCAGAGATACGCAGTATTTT. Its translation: CASSSQVRDTQYF.

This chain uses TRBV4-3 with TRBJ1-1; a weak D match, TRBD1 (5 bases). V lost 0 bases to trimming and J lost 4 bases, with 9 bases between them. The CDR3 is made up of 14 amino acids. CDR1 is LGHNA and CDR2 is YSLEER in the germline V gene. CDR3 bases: TGCGCCAGCAGCCAAGATTCCAGGGTCACTGAAGCTTTCTTT. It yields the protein CASSQDSRVTEAFF.

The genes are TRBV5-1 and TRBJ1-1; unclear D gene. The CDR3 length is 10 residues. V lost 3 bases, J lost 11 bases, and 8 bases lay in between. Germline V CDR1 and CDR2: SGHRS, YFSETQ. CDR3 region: CASSSSLAFF. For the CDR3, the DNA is TGCGCCAGCAGCTCGTCTCTGGCTTTCTTT.

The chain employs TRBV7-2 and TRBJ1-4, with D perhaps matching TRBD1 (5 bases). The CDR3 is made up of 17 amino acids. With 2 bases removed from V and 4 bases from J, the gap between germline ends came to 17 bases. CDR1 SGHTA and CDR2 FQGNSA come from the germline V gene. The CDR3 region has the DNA TGTGCCAGCAGCTTACAAGGAGGGGCTCCGCTTAATGAAAAACTGTTTTTT. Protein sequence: CASSLQGGAPLNEKLFF.

CDR3 in DNA: TGTGCCAGCAGCTTAGGCGAATGGGGCGAGCAGTACTTC. It is translated as CASSLGEWGEQYF. V is TRBV7-9 and J is TRBJ2-7; D remains unclear. CDR3 length: 13 amino acids. The germline gives CDR1 SEHNR, CDR2 FQNEAQ (reference sequence). Between the trimmed V and J ends, which lost 1 base and 6 bases, there was a span of 10 bases.